A selection of T cell receptor beta chains follows, all from one sample in a study of blood T cell repertoires in COVID-19. Assay: immunoSEQ multiplex PCR; the TCRdb copy retains only in-frame clones and omits some. Of under 350,000 clones listed, 75% to 95% are singletons. Sequenced sample: peripheral blood. These receptors originate from a woman in her thirties with COVID-19, enrolled during active disease. The CDR3 runs from the conserved cysteine through the conserved F or W. A D gene is named only where the DNA matches it firmly. A clone size is listed for some rows: how often the clone was seen (once, few, many), or a class if it is expanded.

CDR3: CASSDSDYEQYF
DNA: TGTGCCAGCAGTGATTCAGACTACGAGCAGTACTTC
size: .
D: .
V: TRBV2
J: TRBJ2-7

CDR3: CASSLAGTSRETQYF
DNA: TGTGCCAGCAGTTTGGCCGGGACTAGCAGGGAGACCCAGTACTTC
size: once
D: TRBD2
V: TRBV28
J: TRBJ2-5

CDR3: CASRPARGEQYF
DNA: TGCGCCAGCAGACCCGCAAGGGGCGAGCAGTACTTC
size: few
D: .
V: TRBV10-2
J: TRBJ2-7

CDR3: CASSLVQGDYEQYF
DNA: TGTGCCAGCAGCTTGGTTCAGGGGGATTACGAGCAGTACTTC
size: .
D: TRBD1
V: TRBV5-5
J: TRBJ2-7

CDR3: CASKPQRNYEQYF
DNA: TGTGCCAGCAAACCACAGAGAAACTACGAGCAGTACTTC
size: once
D: .
V: TRBV2
J: TRBJ2-7

CDR3: CASSYITSGPGNEQFF
DNA: TGTGCCAGCAGCTACATAACTAGCGGTCCAGGGAATGAGCAGTTCTTC
size: .
D: TRBD2
V: TRBV5-5
J: TRBJ2-1

CDR3: CSGAWDRGYEQYF
DNA: TGCAGCGGTGCGTGGGACAGGGGGTACGAGCAGTACTTC
size: .
D: TRBD1
V: TRBV29-1
J: TRBJ2-7

CDR3: CATGSTGQGNSVEQYF
DNA: TGTGCCACCGGTTCAACTGGACAGGGCAATTCTGTCGAGCAGTACTTC
size: .
D: TRBD1
V: TRBV24-1
J: TRBJ2-7

CDR3: CASSQDESSRGLYGYTF
DNA: TGTGCCAGCAGCCAAGATGAGTCGTCCAGGGGGCTCTATGGCTACACCTTC
size: .
D: TRBD1
V: TRBV3-1/TRBV3-2
J: TRBJ1-2

CDR3: CASSLASGSFAGELFF
DNA: TGTGCCAGCAGCTTGGCTAGCGGGAGTTTCGCCGGGGAGCTGTTTTTT
size: .
D: TRBD2
V: TRBV7-2
J: TRBJ2-2

CDR3: CASSSGGQGSGNTIYF
DNA: TGTGCCAGCAGCTCTGGGGGACAGGGATCTGGAAACACCATATATTTT
size: few
D: TRBD1
V: TRBV28
J: TRBJ1-3

CDR3: CASSPGTIYEQYF
DNA: TGTGCCAGCAGCCCTGGGACTATCTACGAGCAGTACTTC
size: few
D: TRBD2
V: TRBV3-1/TRBV3-2
J: TRBJ2-7

CDR3: CASSVVGRGGYNEQFF
DNA: TGTGCCAGCAGCGTAGTAGGGCGGGGGGGCTACAATGAGCAGTTCTTC
size: few
D: TRBD2
V: TRBV9
J: TRBJ2-1

CDR3: CSVTVNNNEQFF
DNA: TGCAGCGTTACCGTGAACAACAATGAGCAGTTCTTC
size: .
D: .
V: TRBV29-1
J: TRBJ2-1

CDR3: CASSSPRGGTGELFF
DNA: TGTGCCAGCAGCTCGCCTAGGGGGGGGACCGGGGAGCTGTTTTTT
size: .
D: .
V: TRBV7-2
J: TRBJ2-2

CDR3: CASSSQGGVAEQFF
DNA: TGCGCCAGCAGCTCCCAGGGCGGCGTAGCTGAGCAGTTCTTC
size: .
D: .
V: TRBV5-1
J: TRBJ2-1

CDR3: CASSYSGNNQPQHF
DNA: TGTGCCAGCAGCTACAGTGGAAACAATCAGCCCCAGCATTTT
size: .
D: .
V: TRBV7-9
J: TRBJ1-5

CDR3: CATSQGLAGNEQFF
DNA: TGTGCCACCAGCCAGGGACTAGCGGGCAATGAGCAGTTCTTC
size: .
D: TRBD2
V: TRBV28
J: TRBJ2-1

CDR3: CASSLAVTRGETQYF
DNA: TGCGCCAGCAGCTTGGCCGTGACTAGAGGGGAGACCCAGTACTTC
size: .
D: .
V: TRBV5-1
J: TRBJ2-5

CDR3: CASSLASGGRGETQYF
DNA: TGTGCCAGCAGCCTAGCTAGCGGAGGGAGGGGAGAGACCCAGTACTTC
size: .
D: TRBD2
V: TRBV28
J: TRBJ2-5

CDR3: CASSPGGLPGANVLTF
DNA: TGTGCCAGCAGCCCGGGGGGGCTCCCTGGGGCCAACGTCCTGACTTTC
size: .
D: TRBD2
V: TRBV7-2
J: TRBJ2-6

CDR3: CASSLDRADTQYF
DNA: TGTGCCAGCAGCTTAGATCGCGCGGATACGCAGTATTTT
size: .
D: .
V: TRBV7-6
J: TRBJ2-3

CDR3: CASSLTTGTYEKLFF
DNA: TGCGCCAGCAGCTTAACTACCGGGACATATGAAAAACTGTTTTTT
size: .
D: .
V: TRBV5-1
J: TRBJ1-4

CDR3: CASSLNRVQPQHF
DNA: TGTGCCAGCAGTTTAAACAGGGTCCAGCCCCAGCATTTT
size: .
D: .
V: TRBV28
J: TRBJ1-5

CDR3: CASNPSGSWETQYF
DNA: TGTGCCAGCAATCCTAGCGGGAGTTGGGAGACCCAGTACTTC
size: .
D: TRBD2
V: TRBV6-5
J: TRBJ2-5

CDR3: CASSPSRGINQPQHF
DNA: TGTGCCAGCAGTCCCAGCCGGGGGATTAATCAGCCCCAGCATTTT
size: many
D: .
V: TRBV28
J: TRBJ1-5

CDR3: CSASRDRLSYEQYF
DNA: TGCAGTGCTAGTCGCGACAGGCTCTCCTACGAGCAGTACTTC
size: .
D: .
V: TRBV20-1
J: TRBJ2-7

CDR3: CASSLRAGGANYGYTF
DNA: TGCGCCAGCAGCTTGAGGGCAGGGGGAGCTAACTATGGCTACACCTTC
size: .
D: TRBD1
V: TRBV5-1
J: TRBJ1-2

CDR3: CASSQAHSSHEKLFF
DNA: TGTGCCAGCAGCCAAGCGCACAGCAGCCATGAAAAACTGTTTTTT
size: few
D: .
V: TRBV3-1/TRBV3-2
J: TRBJ1-4

CDR3: CASGGLATRPGTDTQYF
DNA: TGTGCCAGCGGGGGACTAGCGACAAGACCTGGCACAGATACGCAGTATTTT
size: .
D: TRBD2
V: TRBV2
J: TRBJ2-3

CDR3: CASSFPTGGGNTIYF
DNA: TGTGCCAGCAGTTTCCCGACAGGGGGCGGAAACACCATATATTTT
size: few
D: TRBD1
V: TRBV28
J: TRBJ1-3

CDR3: CASSLRPGGGSRTNHPNEKLFF
DNA: TGTGCCAGCAGTTTAAGGCCAGGGGGAGGATCCAGAACCAACCATCCTAATGAAAAACTGTTTTTT
size: .
D: TRBD1
V: TRBV27
J: TRBJ1-4

CDR3: CASSEDPRAGEQFF
DNA: TGTGCCAGCAGCGAGGACCCCAGGGCCGGGGAGCAGTTCTTC
size: once
D: .
V: TRBV28
J: TRBJ2-1

CDR3: CAWSGKGASNEKLFF
DNA: TGTGCCTGGAGTGGTAAGGGGGCATCTAATGAAAAACTGTTTTTT
size: .
D: TRBD1
V: TRBV30
J: TRBJ1-4

CDR3: CASSLWGADTQYF
DNA: TGTGCCAGCAGCTTGTGGGGCGCAGATACGCAGTATTTT
size: .
D: .
V: TRBV5-4
J: TRBJ2-3

CDR3: CAWSGQGAFGNTIYF
DNA: TGTGCCTGGAGTGGACAGGGGGCGTTTGGAAACACCATATATTTT
size: few
D: TRBD1
V: TRBV30
J: TRBJ1-3

CDR3: CAISVRAGRDNEQFF
DNA: TGTGCCATCAGTGTAAGGGCCGGGAGGGACAATGAGCAGTTCTTC
size: .
D: TRBD2
V: TRBV10-3
J: TRBJ2-1

CDR3: CASSKGTASTYGYTF
DNA: TGTGCCAGTAGCAAGGGGACAGCCTCAACCTATGGCTACACCTTC
size: .
D: TRBD1
V: TRBV19
J: TRBJ1-2